The clone carrying this T cell receptor beta chain was recorded a few times. This sample is part of a study of blood T cell repertoires in COVID-19. Method: immunoSEQ multiplex PCR; TCRdb's copy keeps in-frame clones and lacks some. This sample yields 180,000 or so clones, of which roughly 81% are seen a single time; approximately 10% belongs to the top ten. The CDR3 has 17 amino acids. The ends were cut back, 4 bases at V and 0 bases at J, with 15 bases in the middle. Germline CDR1 is MGHRA and CDR2 is YSYEKL. Material: peripheral blood. V usage is TRBV4-1 and J usage is TRBJ2-2; D not certain. This sequence was found in a woman aged 40 to 50 with COVID-19, enrolled during active disease. The CDR3 nucleotides are TGCGCCAGCAGCCCGAAATATGACGGAGCGAACACCGGGGAGCTGTTTTTT. This sequence encodes CASSPKYDGANTGELFF.